Below, 18 T cell receptor beta chains from the same sample are listed, as sequenced in a study of monozygotic twins with inflammatory bowel disease (dated by TCRdb to between 2018 and 2021). The library relied on 5' RACE. Instrument used: Illumina HiSeq 2500. Through TCRdb reprocessing, the reads give one entry per CDR3 protein sequence; DNA is omitted. The sample's table lists a count of approximately 400,000 distinct CDR3 sequences. The top ten constitute roughly 2.2% of the sample. Sequenced: blood. The receptors here all came from a human donor with ulcerative colitis or Crohn's disease, or a healthy co-twin of an affected twin (not recorded which).

The CDR3 region is CSARTPPGGSGANVLTF. The rearrangement uses TRBV20-1 and TRBJ2-6; the TCRdb call, TRBD1, lacks DNA for checking. Germline CDR1 is DFQATT and CDR2 is SNEGSKA (reference sequence). The CDR3 contains 17 residues.

The chain combines TRBV16 with TRBJ1-5. This CDR3 has 13 amino acids. Germline lookup yields CDR1 KGHSY and CDR2 FQNENV. The CDR3 reads CASSQFFDQPQHF.

The rearrangement joins TRBV5-6 to TRBJ1-2; TCRdb outputs TRBD1, but without DNA this stays unchecked. The CDR3 contains 15 residues. Germline V gene data show CDR1 as SGHDT and CDR2 as YYEEEE. This CDR3 reads CASTPTGATNYGYTF.

This sequence joins TRBV5-1 and TRBJ2-6. CDR3 length: 15 amino acids. CDR1 SGHRS and CDR2 YFSETQ come from the germline V gene. The CDR3 reads CASAGGDSGANVLTF.

V usage is TRBV11-2 and J usage is TRBJ2-3; the D gene TCRdb calls, TRBD2, cannot be checked with no DNA. This CDR3 region has 17 residues. The germline gives CDR1 SGHAT, CDR2 FQNNGV. CDR3 protein: CASSLQTGHLGTDSQYF. The variable domain in full, with the rest retrieved from reference TRBV11-2 and TRBJ2-3, is EAGVAQSPRYKIIEKRQSVAFWCNPISGHATLYWYQQILGQGPKLLIQFQNNGVVDDSQLPKDRFSAERLKGVDSTLKIQPAKLEDSAVYLCASSLQTGHLGTDSQYFGPGTRLTVL.

The J gene is TRBJ2-3, the V gene TRBV7-2. Germline loops: CDR1 SGHTA, CDR2 FQGNSA. The CDR3 totals 15 residues. This CDR3 reads CASSLGVLRSDTQYF.

V usage is TRBV5-6 and J usage is TRBJ2-1; there is no DNA to check the TCRdb D call of TRBD2. Germline V gene lookup returns CDR1 SGHDT and CDR2 YYEEEE. The CDR3 length is 15 residues. CDR3 region: CASSPYGTSRNEQFF.

The chain couples TRBV5-6 to TRBJ2-1; there is no DNA to check the TCRdb D call of TRBD2. CDR3 size: 15 residues. CDR1 and CDR2 (germline): SGHDT, YYEEEE. CDR3 sequence: CASSPALLARYEQFF.

V is TRBV5-1 and J is TRBJ2-3; checking the TCRdb D call of TRBD1 is not possible without DNA. The CDR3 is 14 amino acids. Germline V gene lookup returns CDR1 SGHRS and CDR2 YFSETQ. CDR3 loop: CASSFKTGADTQYF.

The rearrangement joins TRBV4-1 to TRBJ2-5; the D gene TCRdb calls, TRBD2, cannot be checked with no DNA. This CDR3 is built from 15 residues. CDR1 MGHRA and CDR2 YSYEKL come from the germline V gene. CDR3: CASSQRGMALETQYF.

The chain carries TRBV5-5 and TRBJ1-1; TCRdb designates TRBD1, a call that cannot be tested without DNA. Per germline, CDR1 SGHKS and CDR2 YYEKEE (reference sequence). This CDR3 is 16 amino acids long. The CDR3 here is CASRFSGTVMNTEAFF. Complete variable domain (other parts from reference TRBV5-5 and TRBJ1-1): DAGVTQSPTHLIKTRGQQVTLRCSPISGHKSVSWYQQVLGQGPQFIFQYYEKEERGRGNFPDRFSARQFPNYSSELNVNALLLGDSALYLCASRFSGTVMNTEAFFGQGTRLTVV.

The chain links TRBV6-1 to TRBJ1-5; TCRdb designates TRBD1, a call that cannot be tested without DNA. CDR3 length: 14 amino acids. The germline CDR1 and CDR2 sequences are MNHNS and SASEGT. The CDR3 spells CASSGTVDNQPQHF.

The chain has TRBV5-1 and TRBJ2-7. From germline, CDR1 is SGHRS and CDR2 YFSETQ. This CDR3 comprises 15 residues. CDR3: CASSLEAGGSYEQYF.

This chain connects TRBV6-6 to TRBJ2-2; without DNA, the TCRdb call of TRBD1 cannot be checked. From germline, CDR1 is MNHNY and CDR2 SVGAGI (reference sequence). This CDR3 is built from 13 residues. The CDR3: CASSKMRGGELFF.

The V and J genes are TRBV25-1 and TRBJ1-5. This CDR3 spans 14 amino acids. Germline values: CDR1 MGHDK, CDR2 SYGVNS. The CDR3 loop reads CASSETGSNQPQHF.

The chain recombines TRBV20-1 with TRBJ2-1; TCRdb returns TRBD1, unconfirmable since there is no DNA. CDR3 length equals 15 residues. Germline CDR1 and CDR2: DFQATT and SNEGSKA (reference sequence). This CDR3 reads CSARDGQGTYNEQFF.

This rearrangement joins TRBV4-3 to TRBJ2-4; TCRdb proposes TRBD1, but this gene call is untestable without DNA. Germline V gene sequence: CDR1 LGHNA, CDR2 YSLEER. The CDR3 has 17 residues. The CDR3 spells CASSQGGAGSNKNIQYF.

The CDR3 loop is CSVEDPSRRGYTF. The genes are TRBV29-1 and TRBJ1-2; checking the TCRdb D call of TRBD1 is not possible without DNA. Germline lookup yields CDR1 SQVTM and CDR2 ANQGSEA. The CDR3 covers 13 residues. Variable domain in full (rest from reference TRBV29-1 and TRBJ1-2): SAVISQKPSRDICQRGTSLTIQCQVDSQVTMMFWYRQQPGQSLTLIATANQGSEATYESGFVIDKFPISRPNLTFSTLTVSNMSPEDSSIYLCSVEDPSRRGYTFGSGTRLTVV.